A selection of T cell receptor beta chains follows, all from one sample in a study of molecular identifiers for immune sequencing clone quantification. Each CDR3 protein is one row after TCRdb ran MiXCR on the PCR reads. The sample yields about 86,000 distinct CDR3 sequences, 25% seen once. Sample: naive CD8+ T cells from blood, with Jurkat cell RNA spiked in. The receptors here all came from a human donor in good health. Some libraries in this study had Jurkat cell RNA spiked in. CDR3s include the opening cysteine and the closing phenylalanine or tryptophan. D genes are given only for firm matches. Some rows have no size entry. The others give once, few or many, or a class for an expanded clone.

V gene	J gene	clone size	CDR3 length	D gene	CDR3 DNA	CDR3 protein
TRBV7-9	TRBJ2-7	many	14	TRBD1	TGTGCCAGCAGCCACCGGGACAGGGTGGAAGAGCAGTACTTC	CASSHRDRVEEQYF
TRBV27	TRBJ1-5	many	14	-	TGTGCCAGCAGCAATACAGGGTCCAATCAGCCCCAGCATTTT	CASSNTGSNQPQHF
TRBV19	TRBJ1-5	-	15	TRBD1	TGTGCCAGCTTACTGACAGGGGATAGCAATCAGCCCCAGCATTTT	CASLLTGDSNQPQHF
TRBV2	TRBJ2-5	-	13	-	TGTGCCAGCAGGTCAGCGCCTGGGAAGACCCAGTACTTC	CASRSAPGKTQYF
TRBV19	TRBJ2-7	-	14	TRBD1	TGTGCCAGTAGCTTCGGGACAGGGGGCTACGAGCAGTACTTC	CASSFGTGGYEQYF
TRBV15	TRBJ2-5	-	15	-	TGTGCCACCAGCCACCGACGGACCCAGGAGGAGACCCAGTGCTTC	CATSHRRTQEETQCF
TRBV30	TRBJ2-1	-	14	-	TGTGCCTGGAGTGTAGGTCAGGGGGAGGATGAGCAGTTCTTC	CAWSVGQGEDEQFF
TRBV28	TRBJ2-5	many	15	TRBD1	TGTGCCAGCAGAGCCGGGACAGGGGGCGTAGAGACCCAGTACTTC	CASRAGTGGVETQYF
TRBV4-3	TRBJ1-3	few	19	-	TGCGCCAGCAGCCAAGGATCGGCCGGGGAAACTTACTCTGGAAACACCATATATTTT	CASSQGSAGETYSGNTIYF
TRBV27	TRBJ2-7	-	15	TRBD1	TGTGCCAGCAGTTTAAGTGGGACAGTACTCTACGAGCAGTACTTC	CASSLSGTVLYEQYF
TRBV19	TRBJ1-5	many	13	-	TGTGCCAGTCTGGGGGCGGACAATCAGCCCCAGCATTTT	CASLGADNQPQHF
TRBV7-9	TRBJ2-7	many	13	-	TGTGCCAGCAGCCCTCCCGACAGGCTCGAGCAGTACTTC	CASSPPDRLEQYF
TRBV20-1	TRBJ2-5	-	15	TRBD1	TGCAGTGCTGCCCCCGGGACAGGGGCCCGGAAGACCCAGTACTTC	CSAAPGTGARKTQYF
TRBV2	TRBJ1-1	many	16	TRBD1	TGTGCCAGCATACAGGGGGTTTACGTTTCGAGCACTGAAGCTTTCTTT	CASIQGVYVSSTEAFF
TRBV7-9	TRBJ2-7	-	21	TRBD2	TGTGCCAGCAGCTTAAGTCCTTCGGGGGACTCTAGCGGGGCTCGTCTGTACGAGCAGTACTTC	CASSLSPSGDSSGARLYEQYF
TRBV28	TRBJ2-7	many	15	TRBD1	TGTGCCAGCAGTTGGGCCAGGGGGAGAGCCTACGAGCAGTACTTC	CASSWARGRAYEQYF
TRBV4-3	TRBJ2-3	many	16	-	TGCGCCAGCAGCCAAGATCGGGGCGCAAGCACAGATACGCAGTATTTT	CASSQDRGASTDTQYF
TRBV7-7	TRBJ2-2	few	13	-	TGTGCTAGCAGCCCCTTTTCCGGCGGGGAGCTGTTTTTT	CASSPFSGGELFF
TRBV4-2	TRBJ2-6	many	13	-	TGTGCCAGCAGCCAAGAAGGCGGCAACGTCCTGACTTTC	CASSQEGGNVLTF
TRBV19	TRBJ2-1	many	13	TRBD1	TGTGCCAGTAGACAGGGGGCCTACAATGAGCAGTTCTTC	CASRQGAYNEQFF
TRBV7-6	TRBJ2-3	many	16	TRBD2	TGTGCCAGCAGCTGGGTGACTAGCGGGGGGTCAAAGACGCAGTATTTT	CASSWVTSGGSKTQYF
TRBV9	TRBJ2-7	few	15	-	TGTGCCAGCAGCGCAGGTTCCACGGGACCCGAGGAGCAGTACTTC	CASSAGSTGPEEQYF